The 20 T cell receptor beta chains below come from one sample, sequenced in a study of CD4 T cells in relation to SARS-CoV-2 and coronaviruses. CD4+ T cells from unexposed donors were obtained before the COVID-19 pandemic (2011-2018). CD4+ T cells were isolated from the cells after 10 days of culture. These receptors have no known antigen. This table comes from immunoSEQ multiplex PCR, and its TCRdb copy is limited to in-frame clones, with some not included. The table includes 15,000 or so clones, 79% detected once. Source material: CD4+ T cells from PBMCs, cultured in vitro. The receptors originated from a human donor in good health.

The chain joins TRBV2 to TRBJ2-2; TRBD1 matches at 8 bases. Germline V CDR1 and CDR2: SNHLY, FYNNEI. The CDR3 is 16 residues long. J was trimmed by 6 bases and V by 4 bases; bases with no gene match: 10. CDR3 in DNA: TGTGCCAGCAGTGGAGAACTAACAGGGGGGTCCGGGGAGCTGTTTTTT. It codes for CASSGELTGGSGELFF.

This clone was counted only a few times. The V gene is TRBV11-2, the J gene TRBJ2-3, with D unclear. In germline, CDR1 is SGHAT, CDR2 FQNNGV. CDR3 length: 13 residues. V lost 4 bases and J lost 2, with 7 bases in between. The CDR3 coding sequence is TGTGCCAGCAGCTCATATACCACAGATACGCAGTATTTT. This gives the protein CASSSYTTDTQYF.

The rearrangement links TRBV10-1 to TRBJ2-3; the D gene is possibly TRBD2 (6 bases). V was clipped by 7 bases and J by 0 bases, with 17 bases between them. The CDR3 extends over 16 amino acids. Germline V gives CDR1 WNHNN, CDR2 SYGVQD (reference sequence). CDR3 in DNA: TGCGCCAGCACTTCACGTCCGGGGGAAAGCACAGATACGCAGTATTTT. This sequence encodes CASTSRPGESTDTQYF.

V and J are TRBV7-9 and TRBJ2-1, with D tentatively TRBD2 (6 bases). V dropped 1 base and J dropped 6 bases, with 7 bases sitting between them. The CDR3 spans 13 residues. Germline values: CDR1 SEHNR, CDR2 FQNEAQ (reference sequence). The CDR3 reads CASSLGLGNEQFF. CDR3 DNA sequence: TGTGCCAGCAGCTTAGGACTAGGCAATGAGCAGTTCTTC.

This clone was counted a few times. V usage is TRBV2 and J usage is TRBJ1-4; D is unresolved. The V and J ends lost 4 bases and 5 bases respectively, with 8 bases between them. CDR1 and CDR2 (germline): SNHLY, FYNNEI. The CDR3 is made up of 13 amino acids. As DNA, the CDR3 is TGTGCCAGCAGTGGTGACCTAAATGAAAAACTGTTTTTT. This codes for CASSGDLNEKLFF.

This clone was detected only a few times. The chain carries TRBV14 and TRBJ2-7; 7 bases match TRBD1. The ends lost 3 bases at V and 4 bases at J; junction bases unmatched: 6. Germline V gene lookup returns CDR1 SGHDN and CDR2 FVKESK. The CDR3 contains 14 residues. CDR3 DNA sequence: TGTGCCAGCAGCCAGATGGACAGGTATTACGAGCAGTACTTC. It encodes CASSQMDRYYEQYF.

The V and J genes are TRBV6-2 or TRBV6-3 and TRBJ2-3, with 10 bases matching TRBD2. In germline, CDR1 is MNHEY, CDR2 SVGEGT. This CDR3 comprises 17 residues. The J segment lost 4 bases and the V segment lost 3 bases, leaving 10 bases of the junction unmatched. The CDR3 loop reads CASSYGQLAGAADTQYF. The CDR3 bases are TGTGCCAGCAGTTATGGTCAGCTAGCGGGAGCCGCAGATACGCAGTATTTT.

The chain uses TRBV28 and TRBJ2-7; D unresolved. V lost 1 base and J 3 bases, leaving 10 bases between the germline ends. CDR3 length equals 14 residues. The germline V gene encodes CDR1 MDHEN and CDR2 SYDVKM. The CDR3 sequence is CASSLSLGFYEQYF. Written as DNA, the CDR3 is TGTGCCAGCAGTTTATCTCTGGGTTTCTACGAGCAGTACTTC.

The chain carries TRBV1 and TRBJ1-3. TRBV1 is designated a pseudogene. CDR3 size: 21 residues. The CDR3 region has the DNA TGCACCAGCAGCCCCCGTGGCGGACCCGAAAAATACTCCCTATCTGGAAACACCATATATTTT. It encodes CTSSPRGGPEKYSLSGNTIYF.

The CDR3, as DNA: TGTGCCAGCAGCTCCAACCCGACAGTTACAGATACGCAGTATTTT. As protein: CASSSNPTVTDTQYF. This chain uses TRBV7-2 with TRBJ2-3; possible D gene TRBD1, 5 bases. The germline V gene encodes CDR1 SGHTA and CDR2 FQGNSA. Between the trimmed V and J ends, which lost 4 bases and 3 bases, there was a span of 14 bases. The CDR3 spans 15 residues.

This rearrangement joins TRBV27 to TRBJ2-3; possible D gene TRBD2, 5 bases. This CDR3 spans 18 amino acids. Trimming cost V 5 bases and J 0 bases, with 21 bases left between them. Germline loops: CDR1 MNHEY, CDR2 SMNVEV (reference sequence). CDR3: CASSRFPLSGGSTDTQYF. The CDR3 coding sequence is TGTGCCAGCAGTAGGTTCCCCTTGAGCGGTGGAAGCACAGATACGCAGTATTTT.

The V call is TRBV27, the J call TRBJ1-1, with TRBD1 matching 8 bases. Germline trimming cut 4 bases from V and 0 bases from J; bases unmatched to any gene: 7. Germline CDR1 MNHEY, CDR2 SMNVEV (reference sequence). CDR3 length: 16 residues. As DNA, the CDR3 is TGTGCCAGCAGTTGGTTACAGGGGGGCATGAACACTGAAGCTTTCTTT. Its translation is CASSWLQGGMNTEAFF.

This clone was detected a few times. The genes are TRBV4-1 and TRBJ1-4, with D possibly TRBD1 on 6 matching bases. The V gene lost 0 bases and the J gene lost 6 bases, with 11 bases spanning the gap. This CDR3 spans 15 amino acids. The germline V gene has CDR1 MGHRA and CDR2 YSYEKL. CDR3 sequence: CASSQEPRGYEKLFF. The CDR3 DNA sequence: TGCGCCAGCAGCCAAGAGCCTAGGGGGTATGAAAAACTGTTTTTT.

The V call is TRBV5-6, the J call TRBJ1-4; 8 bases agree with TRBD1. The length of the CDR3 is 15 residues. Germline CDR1 reads SGHDT; CDR2 reads YYEEEE. V shed 3 bases, J shed 4 bases, and the junction held 5 bases outside the gene matches. CDR3 region: CASSYTGGVNEKLFF. In nucleotides, the CDR3 is TGTGCCAGCAGCTACACAGGGGGTGTTAATGAAAAACTGTTTTTT. The complete variable domain, with remaining parts taken from reference TRBV5-6 and TRBJ1-4, reads DAGVTQSPTHLIKTRGQQVTLRCSPKSGHDTVSWYQQALGQGPQFIFQYYEEEERQRGNFPDRFSGHQFPNYSSELNVNALLLGDSALYLCASSYTGGVNEKLFFGSGTQLSVL.

The V gene is TRBV6-2 or TRBV6-3, the J gene TRBJ2-5, with D unresolved. The CDR3 is 15 residues long. Germline V gene data show CDR1 as MNHEY and CDR2 as SVGEGT. Trimming took 3 bases from V and 1 from J, leaving 12 bases between them. CDR3 DNA: TGTGCCAGCAGTTATGCCGAAGTTTTCCAAGAGACCCAGTACTTC. It encodes CASSYAEVFQETQYF.

The V call is TRBV7-2, the J call TRBJ1-5; TRBD1 is a possible D gene (6 bases). CDR3 size: 14 residues. The germline V and J ends were trimmed by 6 bases and 11 bases, with 20 bases remaining between them. From germline, CDR1 is SGHTA and CDR2 FQGNSA. The CDR3 protein is CASSPAAGAAAQHF. The CDR3 DNA follows: TGTGCCAGCAGTCCCGCGGCGGGGGCTGCGGCCCAGCATTTT.

This chain links TRBV6-4 with TRBJ2-6; D possibly corresponds to TRBD1 (6 bases). The germline CDR1 and CDR2 sequences are MRHNA and SNTAGT. Between the trimmed V and J ends, which lost 8 bases and 0 bases, there was a span of 23 bases. The CDR3 contains 19 residues. Here the CDR3 reads CASDRFVLLPFSGANVLTF. Written as DNA, the CDR3 is TGTGCCAGCGACAGGTTCGTTTTACTCCCATTCTCTGGGGCCAACGTCCTGACTTTC.

The gene calls are TRBV19 and TRBJ1-6; 9 nucleotides match TRBD1. The CDR3 has 12 amino acids. After removal of 4 bases from V and 13 bases from J, the junction contained 2 bases not matched to a gene. Germline V gene sequence: CDR1 LNHDA, CDR2 SQIVND (reference sequence). The DNA of the CDR3 is TGTGCCAGTAGTAACAGGGGGCTTCCCCTCCACTTT. Protein product: CASSNRGLPLHF.

V usage is TRBV19 and J usage is TRBJ2-1; D may correspond to TRBD1 or TRBD2 (5 bases each). V lost 3 bases and J 5 bases, leaving 14 bases between the germline ends. The CDR3 sequence is 15 residues long. Germline V gene sequence: CDR1 LNHDA, CDR2 SQIVND (reference sequence). The CDR3 nucleotides are TGTGCCAGTAGTATCTCTTCGGGACCCCACAATGAGCAGTTCTTC. This gives the protein CASSISSGPHNEQFF.

The rearrangement uses TRBV2 and TRBJ1-5; D is possibly TRBD1 (5 bases). Germline CDR1 SNHLY, CDR2 FYNNEI. Trimming left V 6 bases short and J 5 bases short, with 11 bases between. There are 13 residues in the CDR3. The CDR3 nucleotides are TGTGCCAGCAGGGAGACAGAGCATCAGCCCCAGCATTTT. Residues: CASRETEHQPQHF.